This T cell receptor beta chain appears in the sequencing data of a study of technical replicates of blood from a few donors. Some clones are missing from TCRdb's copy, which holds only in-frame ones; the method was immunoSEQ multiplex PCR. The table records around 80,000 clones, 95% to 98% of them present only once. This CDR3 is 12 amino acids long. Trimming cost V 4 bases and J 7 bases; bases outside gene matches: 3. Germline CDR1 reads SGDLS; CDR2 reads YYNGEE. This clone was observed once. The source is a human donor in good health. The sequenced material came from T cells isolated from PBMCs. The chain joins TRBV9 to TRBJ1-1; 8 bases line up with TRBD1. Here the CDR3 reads CASSYGQGEAFF. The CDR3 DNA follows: TGTGCCAGCAGCTACGGACAGGGTGAAGCTTTCTTT.